These T cell receptor beta chains were read from a single sample in a study of technical replicates of blood from a few donors. The protocol was immunoSEQ multiplex PCR, while the TCRdb copy is restricted to in-frame clones and leaves out a portion. The sample consists of some 76,000 clones, around 94% of them appearing once. Sequenced: T cells isolated from PBMCs. All receptors come from a human donor in good health. Both conserved end residues are part of each CDR3. Each record gives: V gene, J gene, CDR3 protein.

>TRBV4-1|TRBJ1-2
CASSQTAGGSLYGYTF
>TRBV7-9|TRBJ2-7
CASLGASYEQYF
>TRBV28|TRBJ2-3
CASSLRRAITDTQYF
>TRBV7-2|TRBJ2-2
CASSLVLLAGGLTGELFF
>TRBV19|TRBJ1-4
CASSSGTGVGKLFF
>TRBV29-1|TRBJ2-1
CSVPGGGRGMFF
>TRBV6-1|TRBJ1-2
CASSANRGGNGYTF
>TRBV6-9|TRBJ2-7
CANRYYTGTSYEQYF
>TRBV5-1|TRBJ1-5
CASRYDSSSNQPQHF
>TRBV2|TRBJ2-5
CASSEIQETQYF
>TRBV6-1|TRBJ2-7
CASSGRLVYEQYF
>TRBV11-2|TRBJ2-1
CASSSSGRNEQFF
>TRBV9|TRBJ1-1
CASSVAPGDNTEAFF
>TRBV4-2|TRBJ2-1
CASSQAYEQFF
>TRBV6-5|TRBJ1-2
CASSLGYGYTF
>TRBV30|TRBJ2-7
CAWSEGTSGSFEQYF
>TRBV5-4|TRBJ2-7
CAGGQQGYEQYF
>TRBV6-1|TRBJ2-7
CASSASSGPSYEQYF
>TRBV19|TRBJ1-5
CASTVGQPNQPQHF
>TRBV21-1|TRBJ1-1
CASSYLEATTHNGDTEAFF
>TRBV9|TRBJ1-2
CASSLGQGVGYTF
>TRBV14|TRBJ2-1
CASALAGGPFFNEQFF
>TRBV15|TRBJ1-2
CATSRDRGYGYTF